This is a list of T cell receptor beta chains from one sample in a study of blood T cells in healthy people across ages. TCRdb itself ran the 5' RACE reads through MiXCR, one entry per CDR3 protein. The data contain 1.5 million to 2 million distinct CDR3 sequences, 28% of them singletons. Sequencing was performed on blood. Every receptor here comes from a woman younger than 45 in good health. CDR3s include the opening cysteine and the closing phenylalanine or tryptophan. A D gene is named only where the DNA matches it firmly. Only part of the rows carry a size: once, few, many, or a class if the clone is expanded.

D gene | J gene | V gene | clone size | CDR3 protein | CDR3 DNA
- | TRBJ2-2 | TRBV4-3 | few | CASSQGLGLGTGELFF | TGCGCCAGCAGCCAAGGGCTGGGACTGGGCACCGGGGAGCTGTTTTTT
- | TRBJ1-2 | TRBV12-3/TRBV12-4 | few | CASSFEGLGGYTF | TGTGCCAGCAGCTTCGAGGGGTTGGGTGGCTACACCTTC
- | TRBJ2-5 | TRBV3-1 | many | CASSLRGGQTGQETQYF | TGTGCCAGCAGCCTTCGCGGGGGACAAACCGGACAAGAGACCCAGTACTTC
- | TRBJ2-7 | TRBV15 | few | CATSRVTGSYEQYF | TGTGCCACCAGCAGGGTCACAGGGTCCTACGAGCAGTACTTC
- | TRBJ2-7 | TRBV27 | - | CASSLSVTRGFNEQYF | TGTGCCAGCAGTTTATCAGTGACTAGGGGTTTCAATGAGCAGTACTTC
- | TRBJ1-2 | TRBV7-9 | few | CASSLASTADYGYTF | TGTGCCAGCAGCTTAGCCAGTACAGCCGACTATGGCTACACCTTC
- | TRBJ2-1 | TRBV2 | - | CASNINGGGRNEQFF | TGTGCCAGCAATATAAATGGGGGTGGTAGAAATGAGCAGTTCTTC
- | TRBJ2-1 | TRBV20-1 | few | CSARRERYNEQFF | TGCAGTGCTAGGCGGGAACGCTACAATGAGCAGTTCTTC
TRBD2 | TRBJ2-1 | TRBV29-1 | many | CSVPSQRGLYNEQFF | TGCAGCGTCCCTAGCCAGCGGGGGCTTTACAATGAGCAGTTCTTC
- | TRBJ2-4 | TRBV20-1 | - | CSVTSRGEAKNIQYF | TGCAGTGTTACCTCTCGGGGCGAAGCCAAAAACATTCAGTACTTC
- | TRBJ1-2 | TRBV15 | - | CVTSARVMDSSNGYTF | TGTGTCACCAGCGCCCGAGTCATGGACAGTTCGAATGGCTACACCTTC
- | TRBJ1-2 | TRBV29-1 | many | CSARTDGYGYTF | TGCAGCGCCAGGACAGACGGCTATGGCTACACCTTC
- | TRBJ1-2 | TRBV4-2 | - | CASSQGVGSNYGYTF | TGTGCCAGCAGCCAAGGTGTGGGATCTAACTATGGCTACACCTTC
- | TRBJ2-3 | TRBV7-2 | many | CASSFDRRTDTQYF | TGTGCCAGCAGCTTCGACAGGAGGACAGATACGCAGTATTTT
- | TRBJ1-1 | TRBV18 | - | CASSRGTGSLNTEAFF | TGTGCCAGCTCAAGGGGGACGGGGTCCCTGAACACTGAAGCTTTCTTT
- | TRBJ1-2 | TRBV5-6 | once | CASSDRDAYGYGHTF | TGTGCCAGCAGCGACCGGGACGCCTACGGCTATGGCCACACCTTC
- | TRBJ2-5 | TRBV6-5 | - | CASTQALGFQETQYF | TGTGCCAGCACCCAAGCCCTGGGTTTTCAAGAGACCCAGTACTTC
- | TRBJ1-6 | TRBV10-2 | - | CASTWSSSNNSPLHF | TGCGCCAGCACCTGGAGTAGTTCGAATAATTCACCCCTCCACTTT
- | TRBJ2-5 | TRBV10-3 | many | CAISEGHSTGETQYF | TGTGCCATCAGTGAGGGACATTCCACGGGGGAGACCCAGTACTTC
TRBD1 | TRBJ1-4 | TRBV5-5 | few | CASSGDSNEKLFF | TGTGCCAGCAGCGGGGACAGTAATGAAAAACTGTTTTTT
- | TRBJ2-1 | TRBV14 | few | CASSQKGKTEQFF | TGTGCCAGCAGCCAGAAAGGAAAGACCGAGCAGTTCTTC
TRBD2 | TRBJ2-7 | TRBV24-1 | - | CATSDPRLAGDNEQYF | TGTGCCACCAGTGATCCCCGACTAGCGGGAGACAATGAGCAGTACTTC
- | TRBJ2-2 | TRBV6-5 | few | CASRGWLNTGELFF | TGTGCCAGCAGAGGGTGGCTCAACACCGGGGAGCTGTTTTTT
- | TRBJ1-1 | TRBV29-1 | few | CSGPGQMNTEAFF | TGCAGCGGGCCAGGCCAAATGAACACTGAAGCTTTCTTT
TRBD1 | TRBJ2-7 | TRBV7-6 | - | CASSLGGQQYEQYF | TGTGCCAGCAGCTTAGGGGGACAGCAATACGAGCAGTACTTC
- | TRBJ2-7 | TRBV5-6 | few | CASSFSTNSWGYEQYF | TGTGCCAGCAGCTTTAGCACAAACTCCTGGGGCTACGAGCAGTACTTC
- | TRBJ2-7 | TRBV29-1 | - | CSARGRTFREQYF | TGCAGCGCAAGAGGGAGGACCTTTCGCGAGCAGTACTTC
TRBD2 | TRBJ2-3 | TRBV20-1 | - | CCALGLAGGPRTDTQYF | TGCTGTGCTCTCGGACTAGCGGGGGGGCCAAGGACAGATACGCAGTATTTT
- | TRBJ2-2 | TRBV28 | - | CASRVDTNTGELFF | TGTGCCAGCAGAGTCGACACAAACACCGGGGAGCTGTTTTTT
- | TRBJ1-5 | TRBV3-1 | - | CASSRQANQPQHF | TGTGCCAGCAGCCGACAGGCCAATCAGCCCCAGCATTTT
TRBD2 | TRBJ2-1 | TRBV4-3 | many | CASSTRLAGGPDEQFF | TGCGCCAGCAGCACCCGACTAGCGGGAGGGCCCGATGAGCAGTTCTTC
TRBD1 | TRBJ1-5 | TRBV7-9 | few | CASSRGQGVDQPQHF | TGTGCCAGCAGCCGCGGACAGGGGGTTGATCAGCCCCAGCATTTT
- | TRBJ2-2 | TRBV28 | once | CASSKRDGDTGELFF | TGTGCCAGCAGTAAACGGGACGGCGACACCGGGGAGCTGTTTTTT
TRBD2 | TRBJ2-3 | TRBV5-1 | few | CASSTSVAGLSTDTQYF | TGCGCCAGCAGCACCTCAGTAGCGGGGCTTAGCACAGATACGCAGTATTTT
- | TRBJ1-1 | TRBV20-1 | once | CSAWGEAFF | TGCAGTGCCTGGGGAGAAGCTTTCTTT
- | TRBJ2-1 | TRBV19 | few | CASTRTVSDEQFF | TGTGCCAGTACAAGGACAGTATCTGATGAGCAGTTCTTC
- | TRBJ1-2 | TRBV20-1 | - | CSADTREGQYYGYTF | TGCAGTGCTGACACGAGGGAGGGCCAGTACTATGGCTACACCTTC
TRBD1 | TRBJ2-2 | TRBV13 | - | CASSLRQGFTGELFF | TGTGCCAGCAGCTTGAGACAGGGGTTCACCGGGGAGCTGTTTTTT
TRBD1 | TRBJ2-7 | TRBV5-1 | many | CASSFTTGTGKSEQYF | TGCGCCAGCAGCTTTACGACCGGGACAGGGAAGAGCGAGCAGTACTTC
TRBD1 | TRBJ2-7 | TRBV29-1 | - | CSGMGQSYEQYF | TGCAGCGGGATGGGACAGTCCTACGAGCAGTACTTC
- | TRBJ2-7 | TRBV29-1 | - | CSGYGSPPYEQYF | TGCAGCGGATACGGGTCCCCGCCCTACGAGCAGTACTTC
TRBD1 | TRBJ2-1 | TRBV5-1 | few | CASSLTPGTGETGEQFF | TGCGCCAGCAGCTTGACCCCCGGGACAGGGGAGACGGGTGAGCAGTTCTTC
- | TRBJ2-2 | TRBV5-1 | once | CASSFPSEGGELFF | TGCGCCAGCAGCTTCCCTAGCGAAGGCGGGGAGCTGTTTTTT
- | TRBJ2-5 | TRBV6-5 | few | CAGSYSGGKETQYF | TGTGCCGGCAGTTACTCGGGTGGAAAAGAGACCCAGTACTTC
- | TRBJ2-6 | TRBV28 | many | CASRIQGTGANVLTF | TGTGCCAGCAGGATACAGGGTACTGGGGCCAACGTCCTGACTTTC
TRBD1 | TRBJ2-1 | TRBV3-1 | few | CASSQGGTGSNEQFF | TGTGCCAGCAGCCAAGGCGGGACAGGGAGCAATGAGCAGTTCTTC
- | TRBJ1-5 | TRBV7-2 | - | CASSLGSGAPSQPQHF | TGTGCCAGCAGCTTAGGTTCGGGGGCCCCTAGTCAGCCCCAGCATTTT
TRBD2 | TRBJ2-1 | TRBV5-1 | - | CASSLASGSREQFF | TGCGCCAGCAGCTTGGCTAGCGGGAGTAGGGAGCAGTTCTTC